This T cell receptor (beta chain) stems from a study of PD-1 blockade in classical Hodgkin lymphoma. Brentuximab vedotin exposure varied, and every patient relapsed after autologous stem cell transplantation. The data were produced by immunoSEQ multiplex PCR, yet TCRdb's version contains in-frame clones alone and is incomplete. The sample shows over 10,000 clones, approximately 86% of them seen only once. Germline V gene lookup returns CDR1 SGHAT and CDR2 FQNNGV. The CDR3 length is 15 residues. Trimming cost V 4 bases and J 1 base; bases outside gene matches: 6. The chain couples TRBV11-2 to TRBJ1-2; TRBD1 matches at 7 bases. The sequence was obtained from a human donor with classical Hodgkin lymphoma. The source was peripheral blood mononuclear cells (PBMCs), collected at baseline. CDR3 region: CASSSGTVLNYGYTF. CDR3 DNA: TGTGCCAGCAGCTCCGGGACAGTTCTTAACTATGGCTACACCTTC. Full variable domain (outside the CDR3, taken from reference TRBV11-2 and TRBJ1-2): EAGVAQSPRYKIIEKRQSVAFWCNPISGHATLYWYQQILGQGPKLLIQFQNNGVVDDSQLPKDRFSAERLKGVDSTLKIQPAKLEDSAVYLCASSSGTVLNYGYTFGSGTRLTVV.